This T cell receptor beta chain was sequenced during a study of cytomegalovirus exposure and HLA in healthy donors. Each donor was nominally healthy when sampled (though unrecorded immune exposures were likely). Germline CDR1 and CDR2: SEHNR and FQNEAQ (reference sequence). V dropped 1 base and J dropped 8 bases, with 9 bases sitting between them. This CDR3 is built from 14 residues. PCR used 60 Vbeta primers and 13 Jbeta primers. This table comes from immunoSEQ multiplex PCR, and its TCRdb copy is limited to in-frame clones, with some not included. The sample has approximately 160,000 clones, 84% seen once.

Sequencing was carried out using PBMCs. The chain links TRBV7-9 to TRBJ1-6; TRBD1 is a possible D gene (6 bases). The TCR comes from a girl aged 5-17 years in good health and CMV-seropositive. The CDR3 coding sequence is TGTGCCAGCAGCTTAGGGGGGCAGCATTCACCCCTCCACTTT. Protein: CASSLGGQHSPLHF.